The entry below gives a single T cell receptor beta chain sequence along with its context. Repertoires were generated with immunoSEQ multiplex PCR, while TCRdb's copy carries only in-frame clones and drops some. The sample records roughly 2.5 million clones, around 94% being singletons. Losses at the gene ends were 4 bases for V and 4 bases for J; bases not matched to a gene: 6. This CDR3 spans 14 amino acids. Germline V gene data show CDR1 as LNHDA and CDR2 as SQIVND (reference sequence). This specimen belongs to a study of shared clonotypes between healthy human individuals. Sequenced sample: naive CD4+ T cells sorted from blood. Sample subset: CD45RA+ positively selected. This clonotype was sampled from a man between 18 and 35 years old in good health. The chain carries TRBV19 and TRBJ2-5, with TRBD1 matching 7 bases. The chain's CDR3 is CASSTSQGVETQYF. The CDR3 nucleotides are TGTGCCAGTAGTACCTCTCAGGGGGTAGAGACCCAGTACTTC.